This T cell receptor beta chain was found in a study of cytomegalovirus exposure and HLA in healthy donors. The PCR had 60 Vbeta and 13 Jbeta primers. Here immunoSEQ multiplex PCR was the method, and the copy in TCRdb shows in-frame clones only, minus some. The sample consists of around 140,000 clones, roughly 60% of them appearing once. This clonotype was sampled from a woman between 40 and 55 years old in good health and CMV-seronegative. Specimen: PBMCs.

The CDR3 DNA sequence: TGCGCCAGCAGCTACGGGACAGGGGGCATTGAAGCTTTCTTT. As protein: CASSYGTGGIEAFF. The rearrangement joins TRBV5-1 to TRBJ1-1, with TRBD1 matching over 12 bases. CDR3 size: 14 residues. V shed 3 bases, J shed 7 bases, and the junction held 4 bases outside the gene matches. CDR1 and CDR2 (germline): SGHRS, YFSETQ.